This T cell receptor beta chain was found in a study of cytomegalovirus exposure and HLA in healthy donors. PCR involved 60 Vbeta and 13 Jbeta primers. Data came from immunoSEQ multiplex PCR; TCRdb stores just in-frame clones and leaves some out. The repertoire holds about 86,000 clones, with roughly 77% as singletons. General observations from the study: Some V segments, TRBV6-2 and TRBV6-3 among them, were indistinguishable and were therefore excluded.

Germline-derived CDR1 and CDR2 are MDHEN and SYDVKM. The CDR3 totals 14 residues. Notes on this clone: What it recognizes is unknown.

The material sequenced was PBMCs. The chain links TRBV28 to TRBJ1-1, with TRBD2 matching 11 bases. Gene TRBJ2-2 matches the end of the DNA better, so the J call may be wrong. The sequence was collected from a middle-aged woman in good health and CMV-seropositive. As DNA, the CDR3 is TGTGCCAGCATAGCGGGAGGGAAGACCGGGGAGCTGTTTTTT. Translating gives CASIAGGKTGELFF.